This T cell receptor (beta chain) was sequenced in a study of a mutant IDH1 vaccine in newly diagnosed glioma. Study details: Vaccine administration was initiated 4-6 weeks following radiotherapy alone, or with temozolomide cycles.

The CDR3 loop spans 13 amino acids. The germline gives CDR1 MNHEY, CDR2 SMNVEV (reference sequence). The germline V and J ends were trimmed by 3 bases and 2 bases, with 6 bases remaining between them. TCRdb's table, derived via immunoSEQ multiplex PCR, lists solely in-frame clones and lacks some. The sample includes about 29,000 clones, roughly 87% of them seen just once. Stated time point: week 5, during vaccination. Every single dose of the vaccine, 300 ug of mutant IDH1 20-mer peptide, came with topical imiquimod. Donors had new WHO grade 3 or 4 IDH1-mutant, ATRX-lost astrocytomas. As to this clone: Its antigen is not identified.

The clonotype originates from a woman between 40 and 50 years old with glioma. Some clones in this sample may be carry-over from other donors' samples. The material was peripheral blood mononuclear cells (PBMCs), obtained from a glioma patient whose treatment included an IDH1 peptide vaccine. V gene TRBV27 combines with J gene TRBJ2-3; D remains unclear. CDR3 coding DNA: TGTGCCAGCAGTTTCCGAGTCACAGATACGCAGTATTTT. Its protein is CASSFRVTDTQYF.